This TCR beta chain was obtained from a study of coeliac disease. With 5 bases clipped from V and 4 bases from J, the junction kept 10 bases outside the gene matches. The CDR3 has 15 residues. Germline-derived CDR1 and CDR2 are SNHLY and FYNNEI. Profiled with immunoSEQ multiplex PCR; TCRdb holds only in-frame clones, not every one. The sample carries several thousand clones, approximately 70% recorded once. Study observations and caveats: TRB repertoires were largely private, with most amino acid sequences found in only one sample.

Comments on this clone: Its matching antigen is unknown.

The chain is built from TRBV2 and TRBJ1-2, with 7 bases fitting TRBD1. This receptor was identified in a man aged 50-59 years with active celiac disease. Specimen: lamina propria lymphocytes from the gut. CDR3 protein: CASSYTGVSAYGYTF. CDR3 coding DNA: TGTGCCAGCAGTTATACAGGGGTCTCGGCCTATGGCTACACCTTC. The whole variable domain, remainder taken from reference TRBV2 and TRBJ1-2, is EPEVTQTPSHQVTQMGQEVILRCVPISNHLYFYWYRQILGQKVEFLVSFYNNEISEKSEIFDDQFSVERPDGSNFTLKIRSTKLEDSAMYFCASSYTGVSAYGYTFGSGTRLTVV.